This T cell receptor (beta chain) was identified in a study of shared clonotypes between healthy human individuals. Overall study results and limits: Naive subsets usually exceeded memory subsets in estimated richness. Apart from blood, nothing was sampled; tissue repertoires likely differ.

Germline CDR1 reads MNHEY; CDR2 reads SVGAGI. The CDR3 extends over 14 amino acids. Trimming removed 7 bases at V and 3 bases at J, with 15 bases between. CD8 cells regarded as naive lacked CD45RO, were positively chosen for CCR7, and omitted terminally differentiated effector memory CD45RA+ cells. Of note for this clone: Its antigen is currently unknown.

The sorted-subset replicate PCRs were given roughly 190 ng DNA, which is 30,000 to 35,000 T cell genomes. In the authors' workflow: ImmunoSEQ junction-only sequences lacked quality scores, so their filtering differed. Libraries were prepared by immunoSEQ multiplex PCR; TCRdb keeps only in-frame clonotypes and omits some of them. V, J and clone size were drawn from that table, and D and trimming were deduced from the DNA. The sample shows approximately 600,000 clones, about 95% of them seen only once. The sample comprised naive CD8+ T cells sorted from blood. This receptor was obtained from a woman in her twenties or thirties in good health. The rearrangement links TRBV6-5 to TRBJ1-2; D might be TRBD1 (5 bases). The CDR3 spells CASKGPQGYYGYTF. CDR3 coding DNA: TGTGCCAGCAAGGGGCCCCAGGGATACTATGGCTACACCTTC.